This T cell receptor (beta chain) originates from a study of a mutant IDH1 vaccine in newly diagnosed glioma. Background on the study: Sex among treated patients split about 62% male, around 40% female; mean age was approximately 40 years.

Noted time point: baseline, week 1 (first vaccination visit). Treatment described: pre-vaccination baseline after standard-of-care therapy. Donors had new IDH1-mutant astrocytomas of WHO grade 3 or 4 (ATRX-lost). With 4 bases clipped from V and 1 base from J, the junction kept 7 bases outside the gene matches. CDR3 size: 16 residues. Germline V CDR1 and CDR2: KGHSH, LQKENI. The data were produced by immunoSEQ multiplex PCR, yet TCRdb's version contains in-frame clones alone and is incomplete. The sample includes tens of thousands of clones, approximately 80% of them seen just once. The V gene is TRBV18, the J gene TRBJ1-5; 7 bases match TRBD1. The specimen was PBMCs, collected from a glioma patient treated with radiotherapy, temozolomide or both. This clonotype was sampled from a man aged 25 to 40 with glioma. The CDR3 nucleotides read TGTGCCAGCTCACTACAGGGACAGTCGAGCAATCAGCCCCAGCATTTT. Amino acid sequence: CASSLQGQSSNQPQHF.